These 20 T cell receptor delta chains came from one sample sequenced in a study of Vδ1+ human thymocytes. Their target antigens are unknown. The study, taken as a whole, reports: Thymic TRG and TRD repertoires appeared highly polyclonal, with Gaussian CDR3 length distributions.

Sequences come from RNA converted to cDNA by reverse transcription. Pooled V-gene forward primers with one constant-region reverse primer generated the CDR3 amplicons by multiplex PCR. TCRdb applied CATT to the multiplex PCR reads for clone calling. Of about 54,000 delta-chain clones listed, about a sixth are singletons. What was sequenced was Vdelta1+ gamma-delta thymocytes from the thymus. Stated subset: FACS-sorted CD3+ TCRalphabeta- TCRVdelta1+ TCRVdelta2- thymocytes. Receptors originate from a boy under two years old who had congenital heart surgery.

A few counts support this clone. J is TRDJ1 and V is TRAV29/DV5; 12 nucleotides agree with TRDD3. The trim removed 2 bases at V and 7 bases at J, leaving 12 bases unmatched. Germline CDR1 and CDR2: NSMFDY and ISSIKDK. The CDR3 sequence is 16 residues long. This CDR3 reads CAASHSYWGIHRKLIF. The CDR3 DNA sequence: TGTGCAGCAAGTCACTCTTACTGGGGGATACATCGTAAACTCATCTTT.

This clone was picked up a small number of times. The chain recombines TRDV1 with TRDJ1; D might be TRDD3 (6 bases). This CDR3 has 18 residues. Trimming removed 1 base from V and 0 bases from J, with 18 bases in between. Germline CDR1 TSWWSYY, CDR2 QGS. The CDR3 nucleotides read TGTGCTCTTGGGGAACCCGCCCGTTTACTGGGCTACACCGATAAACTCATCTTT. Translation: CALGEPARLLGYTDKLIF.

The chain combines TRDV1 with TRDJ1; D is ambiguous. In germline, CDR1 is TSWWSYY, CDR2 QGS. This CDR3 spans 16 amino acids. Trimming removed 0 bases from V and 7 bases from J, with 18 bases in between. The CDR3 nucleotides are TGTGCTCTTGGGGAACTTGTTGGGCGACGCACTTTTAAACTCATCTTT. It codes for CALGELVGRRTFKLIF.

V gene TRDV1 combines with J gene TRDJ1; no firm D call. This CDR3 region has 14 residues. V lost 2 bases and J 8 bases, leaving 15 bases between the germline ends. The germline V gene encodes CDR1 TSWWSYY and CDR2 QGS. DNA for the CDR3: TGTGCTCTTGGGGAAGGGAGAACAAAAGCAAAACTCATCTTT. Translating it yields CALGEGRTKAKLIF.

This clone turned up a few times. This chain uses TRDV1 with TRDJ1, with TRDD3 matching over 7 bases. The CDR3 loop spans 17 amino acids. The junction had 11 bases not matched to a gene; V was cut back by 2 bases and J by 2 bases. CDR1 and CDR2 (germline): TSWWSYY, QGS. The CDR3 sequence: CALGEARRGDRTDKLIF. The CDR3 DNA is TGTGCTCTTGGGGAAGCTAGACGCGGGGATAGGACCGATAAACTCATCTTT.

This clone was detected only a few times. The chain joins TRDV1 to TRDJ1; 8 positions match TRDD2. From germline, CDR1 is TSWWSYY and CDR2 QGS. J lost 0 bases, V lost 4 bases, and 16 bases had no gene match. The CDR3 extends over 19 amino acids. Here the CDR3 reads CALGGPFLGSRLYTDKLIF. CDR3 in DNA: TGTGCTCTTGGGGGGCCCTTCCTAGGGTCCCGATTGTACACCGATAAACTCATCTTT.

In its sample, this clone was seen a few times. The rearrangement joins TRDV1 to TRDJ1; the match to TRDD3 covers 7 bases. This CDR3 region has 21 residues. V lost 3 bases, J lost 8 bases, and 30 bases stayed unmatched. The germline CDR1 and CDR2 sequences are TSWWSYY and QGS. The CDR3 loop reads CALGDPLCYDLPNSWGSKLIF. CDR3 DNA: TGTGCTCTTGGGGACCCGCTTTGCTACGACCTACCAAACTCCTGGGGGTCCAAACTCATCTTT.

The chain combines TRDV1 with TRDJ1; 10 bases agree with TRDD3. The CDR3 consists of 21 residues. V dropped 0 bases and J dropped 1; count of bases not matched to a gene: 17. CDR1 and CDR2 from the germline V gene are TSWWSYY and QGS. The CDR3 bases are TGTGCTCTTGGGGAACTCCTTCCGAGGGGGATACGCCCACATCCCACCGATAAACTCATCTTT. This codes for CALGELLPRGIRPHPTDKLIF.

As concerns this clone: The identical CDR3 is also encoded by other nucleotide sequences in the sample. The chain employs TRDV1 and TRDJ1; the D gene could be TRDD2 or TRDD3 (7 bases each). Trimming cost V 3 bases and J 0 bases, with 23 bases left between them. CDR3 size: 19 residues. CDR1 TSWWSYY and CDR2 QGS come from the germline V gene. The DNA for the CDR3 is TGTGCTCTTGGGGAGTATAATTCCTACGGCTGGGGGTACACCGATAAACTCATCTTT. This sequence encodes CALGEYNSYGWGYTDKLIF.

The genes are TRDV1 and TRDJ1; 8 bases map to TRDD3. Germline assignment: CDR1 TSWWSYY and CDR2 QGS. Germline trimming cut 2 bases from V and 0 bases from J; bases unmatched to any gene: 23. This CDR3 is built from 22 residues. The CDR3 spells CALGELGPTMTGGRTYTDKLIF. CDR3 nucleotide sequence: TGTGCTCTTGGGGAATTGGGACCTACGATGACTGGGGGTCGTACCTACACCGATAAACTCATCTTT.

Turning to this clone: A much larger clone is a single base away; this may be a read error. The V and J genes are TRDV2 and TRDJ1; D is perhaps TRDD3 (5 bases). Germline CDR1 GEAIGNYY, CDR2 EKD. The CDR3 is 14 residues long. V was trimmed by 7 bases and J by 3 bases, leaving 17 bases between them. CDR3 nucleotides: TGTGCCTGCGTCCCCAACTGGTACCCCGATAAACTCATCTTT. This gives the protein CACVPNWYPDKLIF.

This clone was detected only a few times. The V and J genes are TRDV1 and TRDJ1, with 11 bases lining up with TRDD3. The germline V gene encodes CDR1 TSWWSYY and CDR2 QGS. The V gene end was trimmed by 1 base and the J gene end by 2 bases; junction bases not matched to a gene: 15. The CDR3 consists of 20 residues. This CDR3 is CALGEPFRNWGIMGTDKLIF. CDR3 bases: TGTGCTCTTGGGGAACCGTTCCGGAACTGGGGGATAATGGGGACCGATAAACTCATCTTT.

This clone appeared a few times. The V call is TRDV1, the J call TRDJ1, with D tentatively TRDD2 (9 bases). This CDR3 spans 20 amino acids. Deletions cut 3 bases from V and 0 bases from J, with 26 bases between. CDR1 and CDR2 from the germline V gene are TSWWSYY and QGS. CDR3 in amino acids: CALGEAFLRSTGGYTDKLIF. The CDR3, as DNA: TGTGCTCTTGGGGAGGCCTTCCTACGTTCGACTGGGGGGTACACCGATAAACTCATCTTT.

This clone showed up just a few times. Other DNA sequences in the sample encode the same CDR3. This chain connects TRDV1 to TRDJ1; TRDD3 aligns across 9 bases. Looked up from germline, CDR1 is TSWWSYY and CDR2 is QGS. J gave up 10 bases and V 3 bases, and 21 bases lay outside the gene matches. CDR3 length equals 18 residues. CDR3 loop: CALGEQWPSLGDPPRLIF. For the CDR3, the DNA is TGTGCTCTTGGGGAGCAGTGGCCTTCGCTGGGGGATCCCCCGAGACTCATCTTT.

This rearrangement joins TRDV1 to TRDJ1; D is possibly TRDD2 (5 bases). This CDR3 region has 20 residues. Germline lookup yields CDR1 TSWWSYY and CDR2 QGS. With 5 bases removed from V and 6 bases from J, the gap between germline ends came to 34 bases. CDR3 region: CALGPPGAYVPLVRINKLIF. The CDR3 DNA reads as TGTGCTCTTGGGCCCCCCGGTGCCTACGTGCCCCTCGTACGGATCAATAAACTCATCTTT.

The rearrangement uses TRDV1 and TRDJ1; 10 nucleotides agree with TRDD3. The V gene end was trimmed by 0 bases and the J gene end by 7 bases; junction bases not matched to a gene: 11. The CDR3 totals 17 residues. Germline CDR1 is TSWWSYY and CDR2 is QGS. The chain's CDR3 is CALGELATGGSPPKLIF. The CDR3 nucleotides are TGTGCTCTTGGGGAACTTGCGACTGGGGGATCTCCTCCTAAACTCATCTTT.

The rearrangement uses TRDV1 and TRDJ1; D may be TRDD3 (8 bases). The germline CDR1 and CDR2 sequences are TSWWSYY and QGS. The CDR3 is 21 amino acids. Deletions cut 2 bases from V and 0 bases from J, with 28 bases between. The CDR3 nucleotides are TGTGCTCTTGGGGAAGAGGGTTCCTACTTACTGGGGGGCCCGTACACCGATAAACTCATCTTT. This codes for CALGEEGSYLLGGPYTDKLIF.

In this sample, this clone turned up a few times. The chain links TRDV1 to TRDJ1, with TRDD3 matching over 7 bases. With 6 bases clipped from V and 0 bases from J, the junction kept 19 bases outside the gene matches. The CDR3 is made up of 19 amino acids. Germline CDR1 and CDR2: TSWWSYY and QGS. CDR3 bases: TGTGCTCTTGGCCAAAGCCCCGGGTACTGGGGTTTGGACACCGATAAACTCATCTTT. Translating gives CALGQSPGYWGLDTDKLIF.

This clone was counted a few times. The rearrangement joins TRDV1 to TRDJ1, with D tentatively TRDD3 (7 bases). Germline CDR1 TSWWSYY, CDR2 QGS. The germline V and J ends were trimmed by 1 base and 0 bases, with 21 bases remaining between them. This CDR3 is 19 amino acids long. CDR3 loop: CALGEPLPPLGIYTDKLIF. The CDR3 DNA reads as TGTGCTCTTGGGGAACCCCTTCCCCCACTGGGGATCTACACCGATAAACTCATCTTT.

This clone has a handful of counts. V usage is TRDV1 and J usage is TRDJ1, with 11 bases identical to TRDD3. The CDR3 covers 22 residues. V gave up 0 bases and J gave up 2 bases; unmatched junction bases: 20. Germline CDR1 TSWWSYY, CDR2 QGS. In nucleotides, the CDR3 is TGTGCTCTTGGGGAACTAGTCACCCTACTCTGGGGGATACCGCACCCGACCGATAAACTCATCTTT. Protein product: CALGELVTLLWGIPHPTDKLIF.